The entry below describes one T cell receptor (beta chain). Its antigen is not known. V was clipped by 4 bases and J by 10 bases, with 8 bases between them. CDR3 length equals 11 residues. CDR1 and CDR2 from the germline V gene are ENHRY and SYGVKD. This specimen belongs to a study of a mutant IDH1 vaccine in newly diagnosed glioma. Whole-study context: Males made up approximately 62% and females 37.5% of treated patients, whose mean age was roughly 40 years. Patients were pretreated with radiotherapy, temozolomide, or both, mostly both.

The study's findings and limits: It seemed that pseudoprogression was not linked to changes in the top peripheral T cell clonotypes.

Repertoires were generated with immunoSEQ multiplex PCR, while TCRdb's copy carries only in-frame clones and drops some. The sample yields around 50,000 clones, about 88% seen once. Time point in this sample: week 47, end of study. What each vaccine dose contained was 300 ug of mutant IDH1 20-mer peptide, accompanied by topical imiquimod. Donor tumors were new WHO grade 3 or 4 IDH1-mutant, ATRX-lost astrocytomas. This TCR was recovered from a woman in her twenties or thirties with glioma. Some clones in this sample may be carry-over from other donors' samples. The V call is TRBV10-3, the J call TRBJ2-1, with D unclear. This material consisted of PBMCs, taken from a glioma patient whose treatment included an IDH1 peptide vaccine. CDR3 in amino acids: CAISGRGEQFF. CDR3 nucleotide sequence: TGTGCCATCAGTGGGCGCGGCGAGCAGTTCTTC.